This is a list of T cell receptor beta chains from one sample in a study of cytomegalovirus exposure and HLA in healthy donors. TCRdb keeps only in-frame clones here, not all; method: immunoSEQ multiplex PCR. The sample consists of around 150,000 clones, about 80% of them appearing once. Sequencing used PBMCs. The receptors shown here come from a man aged 45-60 years in good health and CMV-seropositive. The CDR3 runs from the conserved cysteine through the conserved F or W. The D gene is left open where the match is weak. Clone size is not always given. Where it is, it says once, few, many or a class for expanded clones.

TRBJ2-7	-	TRBD2	TRBV10-3	TGTGCCATCAGTGAAGTAGGGACTAGCGGTGTCTACGAGCAGTACTTC	CAISEVGTSGVYEQYF
TRBJ2-3	-	TRBD1	TRBV2	TGTGCCAGCATTAAACAGGGGGCTGACACAGATACGCAGTATTTT	CASIKQGADTDTQYF
TRBJ1-5	-	-	TRBV19	TGTGCCAGTAGTATAGTTTCAGGGGATAGCAATCAGCCCCAGCATTTT	CASSIVSGDSNQPQHF
TRBJ2-3	-	-	TRBV7-9	TGTGCCAGCAGCTTTTTGAACGGGATAGCGGATACGCAGTATTTT	CASSFLNGIADTQYF
TRBJ2-3	once	-	TRBV10-1	TGCGCCAGCAGTGAGTCCGCACTAAGGACAGATACGCAGTATTTT	CASSESALRTDTQYF
TRBJ2-7	few	-	TRBV6-1	TGTGCCAGCAGTGAAGTCAGGAAGAGCTCCTACGAGCAGTACTTC	CASSEVRKSSYEQYF
TRBJ2-2	-	-	TRBV2	TGTGCCAGCAAAACAGGGCAGAACACCGGGGAGCTGTTTTTT	CASKTGQNTGELFF
TRBJ1-6	few	-	TRBV14	TGTGCCAGCGGGAGAGGGAGCTCACCCCTCCACTTT	CASGRGSSPLHF
TRBJ2-1	-	TRBD2	TRBV7-9	TGTGCCAGCAGCTCAAGCGGGGGGGCCGTTGAGCAGTTCTTC	CASSSSGGAVEQFF
TRBJ2-5	-	-	TRBV5-4	TGTGCCAGCAGTAAACAAAAAGGGGCGGGGCTGGAGACCCAGTACTTC	CASSKQKGAGLETQYF
TRBJ2-1	-	TRBD2	TRBV5-4	TGTGCCAGCAGCTCCATAGCGGGGGGGACGTACAATGAGCAGTTCTTC	CASSSIAGGTYNEQFF
TRBJ1-2	-	-	TRBV18	TGTGCCAGCTCTCAGGGAGGGATCGGCTACACCTTC	CASSQGGIGYTF
TRBJ2-5	-	TRBD1	TRBV5-6	TGTGCCAGCAGCTTGCGTCCAGGGGGCGAAGAGACCCAGTACTTC	CASSLRPGGEETQYF
TRBJ1-2	-	-	TRBV4-3	TGCGCCAGCAGCCAAGTGGGAGAACACGGTCAGGGCTACACCTTC	CASSQVGEHGQGYTF
TRBJ2-3	-	-	TRBV18	TGTGCCAGCTCACCTTGGGCCTCCATGGGGGCCACAGATACGCAGTATTTT	CASSPWASMGATDTQYF
TRBJ2-2	-	TRBD1	TRBV7-9	TGTGCCAGCAGCCAGCACCGGGACAGACACACCGGGGAGCTGTTTTTT	CASSQHRDRHTGELFF
TRBJ1-2	-	-	TRBV6-1	TGTGCCAGCAGTGAAATTCAGGGGCGCACCTATGGCTACACCTTC	CASSEIQGRTYGYTF
TRBJ1-3	-	TRBD1	TRBV7-9	TGTGCCAGCAGCGCCCGGACAGGGGGTGACACCATATATTTT	CASSARTGGDTIYF
TRBJ1-6	-	-	TRBV14	TGTGCCAGCAGGAGAGGGGGATCTCATAATTCACCCCTCCACTTT	CASRRGGSHNSPLHF
TRBJ2-7	few	TRBD1	TRBV9	TGTGCCAGCAGCGTACCGGGACAGGGTTATGGCGAGCAGTACTTC	CASSVPGQGYGEQYF
TRBJ2-1	-	-	TRBV29-1	TGCAGCGTAGCCGGGGGGCCCTACTACAATGAGCAGTTCTTC	CSVAGGPYYNEQFF
TRBJ2-7	-	TRBD2	TRBV5-4	TGTGCCAGCAGCCCGGGAGGGGGGTCCTCCTACGAGCAGTACTTC	CASSPGGGSSYEQYF
TRBJ1-1	-	-	TRBV19	TGTGCCAGTAGTATCTCGACAGGAGGAAGTGAAGCTTTCTTT	CASSISTGGSEAFF
TRBJ1-1	-	TRBD1	TRBV11-1	TGTGCCAGCAGCCCAAGACAGGGGTTGAACACTGAAGCTTTCTTT	CASSPRQGLNTEAFF
TRBJ2-5	-	TRBD2	TRBV5-1	TGCGCCAGCAGCTTGTGGCTAGCGGGGGCCAACCAAGAGACCCAGTACTTC	CASSLWLAGANQETQYF
TRBJ1-4	-	TRBD1	TRBV7-9	TGTGCCAGCAGCCCAACGACAGGGGGCGTAGAAAAACTGTTTTTT	CASSPTTGGVEKLFF
TRBJ2-3	-	TRBD1	TRBV25-1	TGTGCCAGCAGTGACGGGACAGATCGACAGGTGACGCAGTATTTT	CASSDGTDRQVTQYF
TRBJ1-6	few	-	TRBV19	TGTGCCAGTAGTATAGGGTTGGAGAATTCACCCCTCCACTTT	CASSIGLENSPLHF
TRBJ2-7	-	-	TRBV9	TGTGCCAGCAGCGTAGCAAGCGAACCTCTCTACGAGCAGTACTTC	CASSVASEPLYEQYF
TRBJ2-7	-	TRBD1	TRBV7-2	TGTGCCAGCAGCTCGACAGGGGGTAGCTACGAGCAGTACTTC	CASSSTGGSYEQYF
TRBJ1-1	-	-	TRBV9	TGTGCCAGCAGCTCCCGACAGGCTCCTGGTGAAGCTTTCTTT	CASSSRQAPGEAFF
TRBJ2-2	-	-	TRBV5-4	TGTGCCAGCAGCTGGGGGCTGGACGGTAACACCGGGGAGCTGTTTTTT	CASSWGLDGNTGELFF
TRBJ2-5	-	TRBD2	TRBV9	TGTGCCAGCAGCGTTCCTAGCGGGGGGGCCATAAAGACCCAGTACTTC	CASSVPSGGAIKTQYF
TRBJ1-6	-	TRBD1	TRBV4-1	TGCGCCAGCAGCCAACGAGGGGGCTTCGATTCACCCCTCCACTTT	CASSQRGGFDSPLHF
TRBJ2-2	once	TRBD1	TRBV5-8	TGTGCCAGCAGCTCCGGGACAGGGGACACCGGGGAGCTGTTTTTT	CASSSGTGDTGELFF
TRBJ2-7	once	TRBD2	TRBV5-1	TGCGCCAGCAGCTTGGGACTAGCGAGCGACGAGCAGTACTTC	CASSLGLASDEQYF
TRBJ2-3	once	TRBD1	TRBV6-5	TGTGCCAGCAGTTTGGACAGGGCAGATACGCAGTATTTT	CASSLDRADTQYF
TRBJ2-7	few	TRBD1	TRBV19	TGTGCCAGTAGTATAGACCAGGGGGCCCCGTACGAGCAGTACTTC	CASSIDQGAPYEQYF
TRBJ2-7	-	TRBD2	TRBV5-4	TGTGCCAGCAGCCCGACTAGCGGGGCGTCCTACGAGCAGTACTTC	CASSPTSGASYEQYF
TRBJ1-1	once	TRBD1	TRBV2	TGTGCCAGCACCCGAATGGGGTTCGGGACAGGGGGCACTGAAGCTTTCTTT	CASTRMGFGTGGTEAFF
TRBJ1-6	few	TRBD1	TRBV5-1	TGCGCCAGCACCCAGGGGGCCCGGGATAATTCACCCCTCCACTTT	CASTQGARDNSPLHF
TRBJ1-2	-	TRBD1	TRBV6-4	TGTGCCAGCAGTGACGGGACAGGGGTGGCCCACACCTTC	CASSDGTGVAHTF
TRBJ1-1	-	TRBD1	TRBV7-9	TGTGCCAGCAGCGTACAGACAGGGGAGGCTTTCTTT	CASSVQTGEAFF
TRBJ2-5	few	TRBD2	TRBV9	TGTGCCAGCAGCGCCAGCGGGGGGGGGCAAGAGACCCAGTACTTC	CASSASGGGQETQYF
TRBJ2-7	-	TRBD1	TRBV28	TGTGCCAGCAGGACGTCGACAGGGGTGGGTTATATCTACGAGCAGTACTTC	CASRTSTGVGYIYEQYF
TRBJ2-7	-	-	TRBV19	TGTGCCAGTAGTATATCAGCACAGGGTGCCTCCCCCTACGAGCAGTACTTC	CASSISAQGASPYEQYF
TRBJ2-7	-	-	TRBV4-3	TGCGCCAGCAGCCAAGATTACCAGGGGGGTTGGTCCTACGAGCAGTACTTC	CASSQDYQGGWSYEQYF
TRBJ2-1	once	TRBD2	TRBV11-2	TGTGCCAGCAGCTTAGGAGGTAGCGGGGGGCCTTACAATGAGCAGTTCTTC	CASSLGGSGGPYNEQFF
TRBJ2-2	-	TRBD2	TRBV4-1	TGCGCCAGCACCGGACTAGCGGGGGGGCCCGGGGAGCTGTTTTTT	CASTGLAGGPGELFF